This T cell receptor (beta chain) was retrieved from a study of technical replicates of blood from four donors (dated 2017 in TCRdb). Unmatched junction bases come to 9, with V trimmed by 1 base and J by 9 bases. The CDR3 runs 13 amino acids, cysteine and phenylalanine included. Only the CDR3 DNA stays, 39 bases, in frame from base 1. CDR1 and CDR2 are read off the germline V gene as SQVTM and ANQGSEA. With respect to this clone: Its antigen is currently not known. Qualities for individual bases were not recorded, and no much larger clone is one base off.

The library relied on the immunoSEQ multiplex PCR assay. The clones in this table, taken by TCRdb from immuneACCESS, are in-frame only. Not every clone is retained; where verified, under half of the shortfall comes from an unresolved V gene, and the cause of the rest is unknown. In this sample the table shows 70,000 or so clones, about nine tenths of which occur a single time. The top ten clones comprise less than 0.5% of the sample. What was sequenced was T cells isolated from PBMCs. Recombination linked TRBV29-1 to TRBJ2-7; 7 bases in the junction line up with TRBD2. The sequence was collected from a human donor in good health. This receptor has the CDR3 CSVEVVREGWQYF. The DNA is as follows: TGCAGCGTTGAAGTAGTCAGGGAGGGATGGCAGTACTTC.